The 19 T cell receptor beta chains below come from one sample, sequenced in a study of blood T cell repertoires in COVID-19. Clones were read by immunoSEQ multiplex PCR, and TCRdb kept only the in-frame ones, dropping some. Of about 300,000 clones in the sample, approximately 83% are singletons; the top ten hold 8% to 9.5%. Sequenced sample: peripheral blood. Receptors originate from a woman in her forties or fifties who had recovered from COVID-19.

The rearrangement links TRBV3-1 (or the pseudogene TRBV3-2) to TRBJ1-2; D gene ambiguous. Germline V lookup: CDR1 LGHDT, CDR2 YNNKEL (reference sequence). The CDR3 is made up of 11 amino acids. Trimming stripped 0 bases from V and 7 bases from J, with 3 bases between. CDR3 loop: CASSQERGYTF. The CDR3 DNA sequence: TGTGCCAGCAGCCAAGAGCGTGGCTACACCTTC.

The chain joins TRBV11-2 to TRBJ1-2; D gene uncertain. The CDR3 runs to 12 residues. Between the trimmed V and J ends, which lost 0 bases and 7 bases, there was a span of 6 bases. Germline lookup yields CDR1 SGHAT and CDR2 FQNNGV. The CDR3 nucleotides are TGTGCCAGCAGCTTAGAAGCAGGTGGCTACACCTTC. As protein: CASSLEAGGYTF.

In this sample, this clone turned up once. The chain links TRBV27 to TRBJ1-2, with TRBD1 matching over 7 bases. The germline V gene encodes CDR1 MNHEY and CDR2 SMNVEV (reference sequence). V trimming: 5 bases; J trimming: 6 bases; junction bases outside the gene matches: 9. This CDR3 is built from 14 residues. CDR3 region: CASSRFSGGNGYTF. Written as DNA, the CDR3 is TGTGCCAGCAGTCGATTTTCAGGGGGAAATGGCTACACCTTC.

The V and J genes are TRBV28 and TRBJ1-2; D is unresolved. This CDR3 has 12 residues. The germline gives CDR1 MDHEN, CDR2 SYDVKM. V was pared by 7 bases and J by 2 bases, with 8 bases between. In nucleotides, the CDR3 is TGTGCCAGCACCCCCTTGAACTATGGCTACACCTTC. Amino acids: CASTPLNYGYTF.

The rearrangement links TRBV29-1 to TRBJ2-4; 7 bases fit TRBD1. CDR3 length equals 13 residues. V trimming: 5 bases; J trimming: 2 bases; junction bases outside the gene matches: 3. Germline assignment: CDR1 SQVTM and CDR2 ANQGSEA. DNA of the CDR3: TGCAGCGTTTTCAGGGGGACCAAAAACATTCAGTACTTC. It translates to CSVFRGTKNIQYF.

In its sample, this clone was seen a few times. The rearrangement uses TRBV3-1 (or the pseudogene TRBV3-2) and TRBJ2-5; 8 bases match TRBD2. V gave up 4 bases and J gave up 2 bases; unmatched junction bases: 3. The CDR3 length is 14 residues. Germline CDR1 reads LGHDT; CDR2 reads YNNKEL (reference sequence). As DNA, the CDR3 is TGTGCCAGCAGCCCCACTAGCGGACAAGAGACCCAGTACTTC. Translation gives CASSPTSGQETQYF.

Points on this clone: Other DNA sequences from this sample encode an identical CDR3 as well. The rearrangement links TRBV28 to TRBJ2-3; 12 bases match TRBD2. J lost 3 bases, V lost 8 bases, and 6 bases had no gene match. Germline-derived CDR1 and CDR2 are MDHEN and SYDVKM. The CDR3 totals 15 residues. The CDR3 region has the DNA TGTGCCAGCTCTAGCGGGGGGGCCGGAACAGATACGCAGTATTTT. Its translation: CASSSGGAGTDTQYF.

The gene calls are TRBV28 and TRBJ2-7, with D possibly TRBD2 on 6 matching bases. The CDR3 loop spans 16 amino acids. V was trimmed by 2 bases and J by 1 base, leaving 15 bases between them. Germline CDR1 is MDHEN and CDR2 is SYDVKM. CDR3 in DNA: TGTGCCAGCAGTTTAAGGAGGGGTTCCCTTTCCTACGAGCAGTACTTC. Encoded protein: CASSLRRGSLSYEQYF.

The chain combines TRBV18 with TRBJ2-7; D unclear. Germline lookup yields CDR1 KGHSH and CDR2 LQKENI. The CDR3 is 12 residues long. V lost 2 bases and J 3 bases, leaving 5 bases between the germline ends. CDR3 coding DNA: TGTGCCAGCTCACCAACGGGCTACGAGCAGTACTTC. Translated, it gives CASSPTGYEQYF.

The DNA of the CDR3 is TGTGCCACCAGTGAAGGACATACAGATACGCAGTATTTT. Translated, it gives CATSEGHTDTQYF. The chain recombines TRBV24-1 with TRBJ2-3; tentative D call: TRBD1 (5 bases). Germline V CDR1 and CDR2: KGHDR, SFDVKD. Trimming stripped 4 bases from V and 3 bases from J, with 7 bases between. This CDR3 has 13 residues.

This chain links TRBV12-3 or TRBV12-4 with TRBJ1-2, with D perhaps TRBD1 (6 bases). The CDR3 covers 12 residues. V lost 3 bases and J lost 9, with 11 bases in between. The chain's CDR3 is CASSLDSLSYTF. CDR3 nucleotides: TGTGCCAGCAGTTTGGACAGCTTGAGCTACACCTTC.

The chain uses TRBV3-1 (or the pseudogene TRBV3-2) and TRBJ2-2; D gene ambiguous. Germline V gene sequence: CDR1 LGHDT, CDR2 YNNKEL (reference sequence). V was trimmed by 3 bases and J by 4 bases, leaving 12 bases between them. The CDR3 loop spans 15 amino acids. CDR3 region: CASSHVNLLTGELFF. CDR3 nucleotide sequence: TGTGCCAGCAGCCATGTGAACTTACTCACCGGGGAGCTGTTTTTT.

The genes are TRBV5-1 and TRBJ1-4; 7 nucleotides line up with TRBD1. This CDR3 is built from 16 residues. CDR1 is SGHRS, CDR2 YFSETQ, per germline. The V segment lost 4 bases and the J segment 0 bases; nucleotides outside the gene matches: 6. CDR3 nucleotides: TGCGCCAGCAGCCGCTCAGGGACAGCAACTAATGAAAAACTGTTTTTT. The encoded protein is CASSRSGTATNEKLFF.

This chain joins TRBV19 and TRBJ2-7; D might be TRBD1 (5 bases). The CDR3 runs to 14 residues. CDR1 and CDR2 (germline): LNHDA, SQIVND (reference sequence). Between the trimmed V and J ends, which lost 7 bases and 0 bases, there was a span of 13 bases. The CDR3 sequence is CASKQDRNSYEQYF. CDR3 in DNA: TGTGCCAGTAAACAGGACCGAAACTCCTACGAGCAGTACTTC.

CDR3 protein: CASSPNPDSRTGELFF. In DNA form, the CDR3 reads TGTGCCAGCAGTCCCAATCCGGACAGTCGAACCGGGGAGCTGTTTTTT. The genes are TRBV27 and TRBJ2-2; a possible D gene is TRBD1 (6 bases). V lost 5 bases to trimming and J lost 5 bases, with 18 bases between them. CDR1 MNHEY and CDR2 SMNVEV come from the germline V gene (reference sequence). The CDR3 spans 16 residues.

This clone was counted a few times. The chain employs TRBV14 and TRBJ2-1; D is uncertain. Per germline, CDR1 SGHDN and CDR2 FVKESK. The V end lost 1 base, the J end lost 4 bases, and 5 bases lay between the germline ends. This CDR3 has 13 amino acids. The CDR3 sequence: CASSQVQYNEQFF. As DNA, the CDR3 is TGTGCCAGCAGCCAAGTGCAGTACAATGAGCAGTTCTTC.

V is TRBV19 and J is TRBJ1-2, with D hard to call. Germline V CDR1 and CDR2: LNHDA, SQIVND (reference sequence). CDR3 size: 15 residues. Deletions cut 7 bases from V and 0 bases from J, with 15 bases between. The CDR3 DNA follows: TGTGCCAGTACCCCTGCGGCGGAAACTAACTATGGCTACACCTTC. Translated, it gives CASTPAAETNYGYTF.

CDR3 region: CASSLGPGEGTLVEQFF. CDR3 coding DNA: TGTGCCAGCAGCTTGGGTCCGGGCGAGGGGACTTTGGTTGAGCAGTTCTTC. This chain joins TRBV5-6 and TRBJ2-1; D is perhaps TRBD2 (6 bases). Germline loops: CDR1 SGHDT, CDR2 YYEEEE. This CDR3 has 17 residues. The V gene lost 0 bases and the J gene lost 9 bases, with 22 bases spanning the gap.

Concerning this clone: Other DNA sequences in the same sample also yield this CDR3. V and J are TRBV3-1 (or the pseudogene TRBV3-2) and TRBJ1-6; D may be TRBD1 (5 bases). CDR3 length: 14 residues. V was clipped by 1 base and J by 7 bases, with 8 bases between them. CDR1 is LGHDT and CDR2 is YNNKEL in the germline V gene (reference sequence). CDR3 in amino acids: CASSQGQGNSPLHF. The DNA of the CDR3 is TGTGCCAGCAGCCAAGGGCAGGGAAATTCACCCCTCCACTTT.